This T cell receptor beta chain was sequenced for a study of blood T cell repertoires in COVID-19. In the study overall: The analysed material was cDNA or gDNA that came from T cells, B-cell-depleted T cells, or PBMCs.

Authors' data handling: Cell counts per sample came from amplifying reference gene primers. This table comes from immunoSEQ multiplex PCR, and its TCRdb copy is limited to in-frame clones, with some not included. Clonal size and the V and J genes are those of that table, whereas D and trimming came from the DNA. The sample consists of a few hundred thousand clones, more than 85% of them appearing once. Losses at the gene ends were 5 bases for V and 3 bases for J; bases not matched to a gene: 10. There are 16 residues in the CDR3. Germline V gives CDR1 SGHTA, CDR2 FQGTGA. Participant-given clinical history determined each cohort assignment.

The specimen sequenced was PBMCs or T cells enriched from blood (not recorded which). This sequence originates from a woman aged 40 to 50 who had been exposed to COVID-19. The V and J genes are TRBV7-3 and TRBJ2-1; 7 bases are shared with TRBD1. The CDR3: CASSPYGQANYNEQFF. CDR3 nucleotides: TGTGCCAGCAGCCCCTACGGACAGGCGAACTACAATGAGCAGTTCTTC.